This TCR beta chain was sequenced during a study of blood T cell repertoires in COVID-19. The data were produced by immunoSEQ multiplex PCR, yet TCRdb's version contains in-frame clones alone and is incomplete. The repertoire holds 100,000 to 150,000 clones, with 82% as singletons. Losses at the gene ends were 5 bases for V and 6 bases for J; bases not matched to a gene: 6. The CDR3 totals 14 residues. Germline V gene lookup returns CDR1 SEHNR and CDR2 FQNEAQ (reference sequence). The chain uses TRBV7-9 and TRBJ2-7; 11 positions match TRBD1. The TCR comes from a human donor in a cohort sampled during active COVID-19. Specimen: peripheral blood. CDR3 sequence (DNA): TGTGCCAGCAGCCCCTGGGACAGGGGGATCGAGCAGTACTTC. Translation: CASSPWDRGIEQYF. Full variable domain (missing parts from reference TRBV7-9 and TRBJ2-7): DTGVSQNPRHKITKRGQNVTFRCDPISEHNRLYWYRQTLGQGPEFLTYFQNEAQLEKSRLLSDRFSAERPKGSFSTLEIQRTEQGDSAMYLCASSPWDRGIEQYFGPGTRLTVT.